The 8 T cell receptor beta chains given below trace back to one sample, sequenced in a study of cytomegalovirus exposure and HLA in healthy donors. Profiled with immunoSEQ multiplex PCR; TCRdb holds only in-frame clones, not every one. In the table there are 90,000 to 120,000 clones, around 85% of which are singletons. The source material was PBMCs. All receptors derive from a woman between 18 and 30 years old in good health and CMV-seronegative.

This sequence joins TRBV7-6 and TRBJ2-1; 14 bases are shared with TRBD2. V gave up 3 bases and J gave up 0 bases; unmatched junction bases: 13. Germline values: CDR1 SGHVS, CDR2 FNYEAQ. The CDR3 consists of 21 residues. The CDR3 loop is CASSLAPGLAGAMSSYNEQFF. DNA of the CDR3: TGTGCCAGCAGCTTGGCCCCGGGACTAGCGGGGGCTATGAGCTCCTACAATGAGCAGTTCTTC.

Written as DNA, the CDR3 is TGTGCCAGCAGTCTCAACCGGGGGAGTAACTATGGCTACACCTTC. Amino acid sequence: CASSLNRGSNYGYTF. The chain combines TRBV27 with TRBJ1-2; TRBD1 might be the D (5 bases). There are 15 residues in the CDR3. Germline values: CDR1 MNHEY, CDR2 SMNVEV (reference sequence). Trimming shortened V by 5 bases and J by 1 base, and 14 bases separated the two germline ends.

This chain links TRBV29-1 with TRBJ1-2; D gene uncertain. The CDR3 totals 12 residues. The germline V gene has CDR1 SQVTM and CDR2 ANQGSEA. Trimming left V 4 bases short and J 0 bases short, with 6 bases between. The chain's CDR3 is CSVGGANYGYTF. In DNA, the CDR3 is TGCAGCGTTGGGGGAGCTAACTATGGCTACACCTTC.

The gene calls are TRBV2 and TRBJ2-5, with 11 bases identical to TRBD2. The junction had 17 bases not matched to a gene; V was cut back by 0 bases and J by 2 bases. This CDR3 spans 21 amino acids. Germline CDR1 SNHLY, CDR2 FYNNEI. The CDR3 is CASSEAMGSRTSGGQQETQYF. The CDR3 DNA sequence: TGTGCCAGCAGTGAAGCGATGGGGAGCAGAACTAGCGGGGGACAACAAGAGACCCAGTACTTC. The entire variable domain, with the rest obtained from reference TRBV2 and TRBJ2-5, is as follows: EPEVTQTPSHQVTQMGQEVILRCVPISNHLYFYWYRQILGQKVEFLVSFYNNEISEKSEIFDDQFSVERPDGSNFTLKIRSTKLEDSAMYFCASSEAMGSRTSGGQQETQYFGPGTRLLVL.

The rearrangement uses TRBV7-9 and TRBJ1-2, with a weak D call TRBD1 (5 bases). The CDR3 contains 15 residues. Germline values: CDR1 SEHNR, CDR2 FQNEAQ (reference sequence). The ends were cut back, 4 bases at V and 4 bases at J, with 16 bases in the middle. CDR3 coding DNA: TGTGCCAGCAGCTCCTGGGACTCGGACGGCTATGGCTACACCTTC. Amino acid sequence: CASSSWDSDGYGYTF.

This sequence joins TRBV18 and TRBJ2-2; D possibly corresponds to TRBD2 (6 bases). The CDR3 extends over 14 amino acids. The V end lost 5 bases, the J end lost 4 bases, and 11 bases lay between the germline ends. Germline assignment: CDR1 KGHSH and CDR2 LQKENI. The CDR3 DNA follows: TGTGCCAGCTCAGCCGCGGGGTCCACCGGGGAGCTGTTTTTT. The encoded protein is CASSAAGSTGELFF.

DNA for the CDR3: TGTGCCAGCAGTGCGATAGGCAATCAGCCCCAGCATTTT. Protein sequence: CASSAIGNQPQHF. The V and J genes are TRBV2 and TRBJ1-5; D remains ambiguous. From germline, CDR1 is SNHLY and CDR2 FYNNEI. V lost 4 bases to trimming and J lost 2 bases, with 6 bases between them. CDR3 length: 13 amino acids.

J is TRBJ2-7 and V is TRBV4-1, with 7 bases identical to TRBD2. V dropped 6 bases and J dropped 4; count of bases not matched to a gene: 15. In germline, CDR1 is MGHRA, CDR2 YSYEKL. The length of the CDR3 is 16 residues. CDR3 nucleotides: TGCGCCAGCAGGGAAACGGGACGGGGGGATCGTTACGAGCAGTACTTC. Translated, it gives CASRETGRGDRYEQYF.